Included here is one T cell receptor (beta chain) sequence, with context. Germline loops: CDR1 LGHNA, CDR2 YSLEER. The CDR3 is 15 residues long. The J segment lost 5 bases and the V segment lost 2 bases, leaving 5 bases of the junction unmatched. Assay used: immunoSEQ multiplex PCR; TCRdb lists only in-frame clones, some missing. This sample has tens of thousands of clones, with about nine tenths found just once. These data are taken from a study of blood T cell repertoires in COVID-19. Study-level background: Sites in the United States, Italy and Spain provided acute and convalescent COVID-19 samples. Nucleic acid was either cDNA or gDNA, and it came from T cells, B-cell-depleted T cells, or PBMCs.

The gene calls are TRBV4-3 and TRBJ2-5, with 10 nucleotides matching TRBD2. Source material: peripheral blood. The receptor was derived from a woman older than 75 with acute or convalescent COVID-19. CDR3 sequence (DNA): TGCGCCAGCAGCCAACTAGCGGGGGCCCGGGAGACCCAGTACTTC. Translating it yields CASSQLAGARETQYF.